Listed below are T cell receptor beta chains from one sample, sequenced in a study of shared clonotypes between healthy human individuals. Clones were sequenced by immunoSEQ multiplex PCR, and TCRdb holds only the in-frame ones, with some missing. The repertoire holds roughly 1.4 million clones, with about 98.5% as singletons. The material sequenced was naive CD4+ T cells sorted from blood. These TCRs come from a man aged 30-40 years in good health. The CDR3 runs from the conserved cysteine through the conserved F or W. D genes are given only for firm matches. Clone size is not always given. Where it is, it says once, few, many or a class for expanded clones.

TRBD2	TRBV5-1	.	TRBJ2-7	TGCGCCAGCAGCGGGGCTAGCGGGAGGGCCGTCTTCCACGAGCAGTACTTC	CASSGASGRAVFHEQYF
.	TRBV5-4	.	TRBJ2-3	TGTGCCAGCAGCTTGGGAAGCGGGAGCACAGATACGCAGTATTTT	CASSLGSGSTDTQYF
TRBD1	TRBV27	.	TRBJ2-7	TGTGCCAGCAGTCCCCTCGGGGACAGGGTCTACGAGCAGTACTTC	CASSPLGDRVYEQYF
TRBD2	TRBV13	.	TRBJ2-7	TGTGCCAGCAGCTCCAGCGGGAGCCCTGAGTACTTC	CASSSSGSPEYF
TRBD1	TRBV11-2	.	TRBJ2-5	TGTGCCAGCAGCTCAACAGGGGTCGGGGAGACCCAGTACTTC	CASSSTGVGETQYF
.	TRBV6-6	.	TRBJ1-2	TGTGCCAGCAGTTACAGAGTATCTGGCTACACCTTC	CASSYRVSGYTF
TRBD2	TRBV4-1	.	TRBJ2-7	TGCGCCAGCAGCACACGCGGGGGTGGCTCCTACGAGCAGTACTTC	CASSTRGGGSYEQYF
.	TRBV18	.	TRBJ1-1	TGTGCCAGCTCACCGGAGCTCCTGCGGACTGAAGCTTTCTTT	CASSPELLRTEAFF
.	TRBV6-1	.	TRBJ1-3	TGTGCCTGCCGACCGAAGAACTCTGGAAACACCATATATTTT	CACRPKNSGNTIYF
TRBD2	TRBV4-3	.	TRBJ2-7	TGCGCCAGCAGCCAAGAATGGACTAGCGGCTCCTACGAGCAGTACTTC	CASSQEWTSGSYEQYF
.	TRBV29-1	.	TRBJ2-6	TGCAGCGCCCGGGTCGGGGTTGGGGCCAACGTCCTGACTTTC	CSARVGVGANVLTF
.	TRBV28	.	TRBJ2-1	TGTGCCAGCAGTTTCAGGGTCTACAATGAGCAGTTCTTC	CASSFRVYNEQFF
.	TRBV10-1	.	TRBJ2-3	TGCGCCAGCAGTGATACCAGCATCACAGATACGCAGTATTTT	CASSDTSITDTQYF
TRBD1	TRBV4-3	.	TRBJ2-7	TGCGCCAGCAGCCAAGATAGATCGGGACAGGGCCACGAGCAGTACTTC	CASSQDRSGQGHEQYF
.	TRBV28	.	TRBJ2-7	TGTGCCAGCAGAGGGACCGCACCGGTTCCCTACGAGCAGTACTTC	CASRGTAPVPYEQYF
.	TRBV18	.	TRBJ1-1	TGTGCCAGCTCACCCCAGGACAACACTGAAGCTTTCTTT	CASSPQDNTEAFF
TRBD2	TRBV4-2	.	TRBJ2-7	TGTGCCAGCAGCCCCGGGACTAGCGGGATCCCTTACTTC	CASSPGTSGIPYF
.	TRBV10-2	.	TRBJ2-2	TGCGCCAGCAGTGAGGTGGGAGCGGGCACCGGGGAGCTGTTTTTT	CASSEVGAGTGELFF
.	TRBV9	.	TRBJ2-1	TGTGCCAGCCGGCCGGGTACGAGCTCCTACAATGAGCAGTTCTTC	CASRPGTSSYNEQFF
TRBD1	TRBV5-5	.	TRBJ2-1	TGTGCCAGCAGCTTGGCACGGACAGGGAACAATGAGCAGTTCTTC	CASSLARTGNNEQFF
.	TRBV5-1	.	TRBJ2-3	TGCGCCAGCAGCCCGGGGTTCACAGATACGCAGTATTTT	CASSPGFTDTQYF
.	TRBV5-4	.	TRBJ1-2	TGTGCCAGCAGGAAACCTAACTATGGCTACACCTTC	CASRKPNYGYTF
TRBD1	TRBV2	.	TRBJ2-1	TGTGCCAGCAGTGAAGCCGACAGGGTAAGCAATGAGCAGTTCTTC	CASSEADRVSNEQFF
TRBD1	TRBV25-1	.	TRBJ2-3	TGTGCCAGCAGTGGAGTTGGGACAGCAAGCACAGATACGCAGTATTTT	CASSGVGTASTDTQYF
TRBD1	TRBV18	once	TRBJ2-3	TGTGCCAGCTCACCTCCAGGGGGTCCCACAGATACGCAGTATTTT	CASSPPGGPTDTQYF
.	TRBV7-9	.	TRBJ1-2	TGTGCCAGCAGCCCCCGGGCGGGGTCCGACTATGGCTACACCTTC	CASSPRAGSDYGYTF
.	TRBV5-1	.	TRBJ2-1	TGCGCCAGCAACTTGTTCGAGGGTAGGCAGTTCTTC	CASNLFEGRQFF
.	TRBV5-4	.	TRBJ1-5	TGTGCCAGCAGCTTGGTGGGGGATAATCAGCCCCAGCATTTT	CASSLVGDNQPQHF
TRBD1	TRBV2	once	TRBJ1-5	TGTGCCAGCAGAGAGGACAGGAATCAGCCCCAGCATTTT	CASREDRNQPQHF
.	TRBV4-2	.	TRBJ2-5	TGTGCCAGCAGCCAAGCGACAGGACAGTACCAAGAGACCCAGTACTTC	CASSQATGQYQETQYF
.	TRBV7-2	once	TRBJ2-7	TGTGCCAGCAGCCCCAGGACTTTTTCGTCCGAGCAGTACTTC	CASSPRTFSSEQYF
.	TRBV5-1	.	TRBJ1-4	TGCGCCAGCAGCTTACGAATCGGTGAAAAACTGTTTTTT	CASSLRIGEKLFF
.	TRBV5-1	.	TRBJ2-3	TGCGCCAGCAGCTTGGAGGGGACGACTGTGGGACATTACACAGATACGCAGTATTTT	CASSLEGTTVGHYTDTQYF
TRBD2	TRBV19	.	TRBJ2-1	TGTGCCAGTAGTATGGGGGGAGGGACTTCCAATGAGCAGTTCTTC	CASSMGGGTSNEQFF
.	TRBV7-2	.	TRBJ1-2	TGTGCCAGCACCAACGACCCGAGGGACTATGGCTACACCTTC	CASTNDPRDYGYTF
.	TRBV18	.	TRBJ1-3	TGTGCCAGCTCACCCTCTGGAAACACCATATATTTT	CASSPSGNTIYF
TRBD1	TRBV25-1	.	TRBJ2-1	TGTGCCAGCAGGGGGACAGGGGACAATGAGCAGTTCTTC	CASRGTGDNEQFF
.	TRBV18	.	TRBJ1-1	TGTGCCAGCTCACTGACAGGACAGAACACTGAAGCTTTCTTT	CASSLTGQNTEAFF
.	TRBV6-1	.	TRBJ1-2	TGTGCCAGCATTAATGGCGGGGGCGTAGATGGCTACACCTTC	CASINGGGVDGYTF
.	TRBV2	.	TRBJ2-5	TGTGCCAGCAGTGAAACCCGCGGCATGGAGACCCAGTACTTC	CASSETRGMETQYF